This T cell receptor beta chain was documented in a study of molecular identifiers for immune sequencing clone quantification. Study-level findings and limits: Clone sizes that are highly expanded could be underestimated when identical TCR molecules share a barcode.

Libraries of naive CD8 T cells were made from around 20,000 to 1,000,000 sorted cells. They used 10%, 30% or 50% RNA. On this clonotype itself: Antigen unknown. A much more abundant neighbour one base away suggests this may be a read error.

MiXCR, applied by TCRdb to the PCR reads, yields one record per CDR3 protein. The data show over 300,000 distinct CDR3 sequences, roughly 24% seen once. The sequenced material came from naive CD8+ T cells from blood, with Jurkat cell RNA spiked in. Subset in this sample: FACS-sorted CD8+CD4-CCR7+CD45RA+ naive T cells. The sequence was collected from a human donor in good health. Some libraries in this study had Jurkat cell RNA spiked in.

CDR3 sequence: CSTVQHTEAFF. As DNA, the CDR3 is TGCAGCACCGTCCAACACACTGAAGCTTTCTTT. The chain uses TRBV29-1 and TRBJ1-1; no reliable D call. The CDR3 spans 11 residues. V was trimmed by 8 bases and J by 3 bases, leaving 10 bases between them. The germline V gene encodes CDR1 SQVTM and CDR2 ANQGSEA.